What follows are 28 T cell receptor beta chains derived from one specimen sequenced in a study of read filtering for tumor transcriptome and immune sequencing. This library used approximately 390 ng RNA and molecular barcoded adaptors spanning alpha/delta and beta/gamma chains. A single record per CDR3 protein comes from TCRdb applying MiXCR to the reads. The sample holds 20,000 to 25,000 distinct CDR3 sequences, around 15% seen once. Sequenced material: a population of CD138-negative cells sorted from bone marrow. The origin of the receptors is a donor aged 40 or older with multiple myeloma.

This clonotype was seen at least ten times. The gene calls are TRBV7-9 and TRBJ2-7; no clear D. This CDR3 has 16 amino acids. In germline, CDR1 is SEHNR, CDR2 FQNEAQ (reference sequence). V lost 3 bases, J lost 2 bases, and 17 bases lay in between. CDR3 protein: CASSFSSPVFTYEQYF. The CDR3 bases are TGTGCCAGCAGCTTTAGTTCTCCAGTTTTCACCTACGAGCAGTACTTC.

About this clonotype itself: A much larger clone differs by one base, so this may be a read error. The CDR3 nucleotides are TGCGGTGCTCCTCGGACAGGGGCCTACGAGCAGTACTTC. Its translation: CGAPRTGAYEQYF. J is TRBJ2-7 and V is TRBV20-1; TRBD1 agrees at 9 bases. The CDR3 covers 13 residues. CDR1 DFQATT and CDR2 SNEGSKA come from the germline V gene (reference sequence).

In its sample, this clonotype was seen once. This likely came from a read error, as a far larger clone is one base away. The gene calls are TRBV30 and TRBJ2-7; possibly TRBD2 for D (5 bases). Germline-derived CDR1 and CDR2 are GTSNPN and SVGIG (reference sequence). The CDR3 is 14 amino acids. V shed 2 bases and J shed 7 bases, with 18 bases lying between them. The CDR3 reads CAWSNEGNYNEQYF. CDR3 nucleotides: TGTGCCTGGAGTAACGAGGGAAACTACAATGAGCAGTACTTC.

This clonotype was seen at least ten times. The germline gene is not matched at one end of the junction; a read error may be the cause. The V call is TRBV4-2, the J call TRBJ2-3; 7 bases are a match to TRBD1. The V gene's germline CDR1 is LGHNA and CDR2 YNFKEQ. The CDR3 spans 15 residues. This CDR3 is CASSQERQGTDTQYF. CDR3 nucleotide sequence: TGTGCCAGCAGCCAAGAAAGACAGGGCACGGATACGCAGTATTTT.

This clonotype was detected ten times or more. The J gene is TRBJ2-2, the V gene TRBV6-5; D tentatively reads TRBD1 or TRBD2 (8 bases each). CDR1 is MNHEY and CDR2 is SVGAGI in the germline V gene. Trimming took 6 bases from V and 1 from J, leaving 24 bases between them. The CDR3 loop spans 19 amino acids. The CDR3 spells CASRRTGSRSGRNTGELFF. CDR3 DNA: TGTGCCAGCAGACGGACAGGGTCTAGGAGCGGGAGGAACACCGGGGAGCTGTTTTTT.

As concerns this clonotype: The junction departs from the called germline gene at one end, perhaps through a read error. The rearrangement links TRBV7-2 to TRBJ2-5, with 8 positions matching TRBD2. The CDR3 spans 15 residues. Germline V gives CDR1 SGHTA, CDR2 FQGNSA. CDR3 in DNA: TGTGCCAGCAGCTTAGGTGGGACTAGGGGGGAGACCCTGTACTTC. It specifies CASSLGGTRGETLYF. Filled out from reference TRBV7-2 and TRBJ2-5, the complete variable domain reads GAGVSQSPSNKVTEKGKDVELRCDPISGHTALYWYRQSLGQGLEFLIYFQGNSAPDKSGLPSDRFSAERTGGSVSTLTIQRTQQEDSAVYLCASSLGGTRGETLYFGPGTRLLVL.

The V call is TRBV5-1, the J call TRBJ2-1; 8 bases map to TRBD2. Germline-derived CDR1 and CDR2 are SGHRS and YFSETQ. V was pared by 0 bases and J by 4 bases, with 3 bases of the junction left unmatched. This CDR3 is built from 15 residues. The CDR3 sequence: CASSLGLAGYNEQFF. The CDR3 DNA follows: TGCGCCAGCAGCTTGGGTCTAGCGGGTTACAATGAGCAGTTCTTC. Variable domain in full (rest from reference TRBV5-1 and TRBJ2-1): KAGVTQTPRYLIKTRGQQVTLSCSPISGHRSVSWYQQTPGQGLQFLFEYFSETQRNKGNFPGRFSGRQFSNSRSEMNVSTLELGDSALYLCASSLGLAGYNEQFFGPGTRLTVL.

The chain couples TRBV12-3 or TRBV12-4 to TRBJ2-1, with 7 bases matching TRBD2. CDR3 length: 11 residues. Unmatched junction bases numbered 5, after V lost 8 bases and J lost 10 bases. CDR3 region: CASVREVEQFF. For the CDR3, the DNA is TGTGCCAGCGTACGGGAGGTCGAGCAGTTCTTC.

There are many counts of this clonotype. V and J are TRBV29-1 and TRBJ2-1; D may be TRBD1 or TRBD2 (5 bases each). With 3 bases removed from V and 0 bases from J, the gap between germline ends came to 9 bases. This CDR3 has 14 amino acids. Germline-derived CDR1 and CDR2 are SQVTM and ANQGSEA. This CDR3 reads CSVDKGSSYNEQFF. The CDR3 DNA is TGCAGCGTTGATAAGGGGAGCTCCTACAATGAGCAGTTCTTC.

The table lists this clonotype with many counts. This chain uses TRBV24-1 with TRBJ1-2; D is uncertain. Looked up from germline, CDR1 is KGHDR and CDR2 is SFDVKD. The V end lost 3 bases, the J end lost 4 bases, and 11 bases lay between the germline ends. The CDR3 loop spans 14 amino acids. In DNA, the CDR3 is TGTGCCACCAGTGATCCCGACAAGAGCTATGGCTACACCTTC. As protein: CATSDPDKSYGYTF.

Turning to this clonotype: A much larger clone sits a single nucleotide away, making a read error possible. J is TRBJ2-1 and V is TRBV15, with D tentatively TRBD1 or TRBD2 (6 bases each). Germline values: CDR1 LNHNV, CDR2 YYDKDF (reference sequence). This CDR3 contains 16 residues. V lost 0 bases, J lost 8 bases, and 17 bases lay in between. This chain's CDR3 is CATSRDRLVGGHEQFF. The CDR3 nucleotides are TGTGCCACCAGCAGAGATAGGCTAGTGGGGGGCCATGAGCAGTTCTTC.

This clonotype has ten or more counts. This sequence joins TRBV2 and TRBJ2-5, with TRBD2 matching 7 bases. Germline CDR1 SNHLY, CDR2 FYNNEI. The CDR3 sequence is 15 residues long. After removal of 1 base from V and 2 bases from J, the junction contained 4 bases not matched to a gene. CDR3: CASSEEASGQETQYF. In DNA, the CDR3 is TGTGCCAGCAGTGAAGAGGCTAGCGGACAAGAGACCCAGTACTTC.

A few counts support this clonotype. This chain joins TRBV28 and TRBJ1-1; D may be TRBD1 (5 bases). Germline loops: CDR1 MDHEN, CDR2 SYDVKM. The V end lost 1 base, the J end lost 6 bases, and 12 bases lay between the germline ends. The CDR3 extends over 14 amino acids. CDR3 sequence: CASSLSGTDSEAFF. As DNA, the CDR3 is TGTGCCAGCAGTTTATCTGGGACGGACTCTGAAGCTTTCTTT.

This clonotype showed up many times. The J gene is TRBJ1-1, the V gene TRBV29-1, with a possible D match to TRBD1 (5 bases). The V gene lost 2 bases and the J gene lost 0 bases, with 7 bases spanning the gap. The CDR3 consists of 13 residues. Germline loops: CDR1 SQVTM, CDR2 ANQGSEA. CDR3 sequence reads: CSVETGMNTEAFF. CDR3 in DNA: TGCAGCGTTGAAACAGGAATGAACACTGAAGCTTTCTTT.

This clonotype was counted ten times or more. This chain links TRBV10-2 with TRBJ2-1, with 7 bases identical to TRBD2. Germline V gene sequence: CDR1 WSHSY, CDR2 SAAADI. Trimming cost V 5 bases and J 3 bases; bases outside gene matches: 4. The CDR3 runs 14 residues. CDR3 nucleotide sequence: TGCGCCAGCAGTCTCGCGGGGGTCTACAATGAGCAGTTCTTC. Its translation is CASSLAGVYNEQFF.

This clonotype was recorded at least ten times. V and J are TRBV7-8 and TRBJ2-2; 7 positions match TRBD2. J gave up 2 bases and V 7 bases, and 13 bases lay outside the gene matches. The V gene's germline CDR1 is SGHVS and CDR2 FQNEAQ. The CDR3 has 17 amino acids. In DNA form, the CDR3 reads TGTGCCAGCACCCCGGTAGGCGGGAGTCTCAACACCGGGGAGCTGTTTTTT. Amino acids: CASTPVGGSLNTGELFF.

This clonotype has at least ten counts. The V gene is TRBV5-8, the J gene TRBJ1-1; perhaps TRBD1 as D (6 bases). This CDR3 comprises 15 residues. V was cut by 4 bases and J by 1 base, with 14 bases left in between. From germline, CDR1 is SGHTS and CDR2 YDEGEE. The CDR3 region has the DNA TGTGCCAGCAGCCTTCGGGCAGGGGAGAACACTGAAGCTTTCTTT. It yields the protein CASSLRAGENTEAFF.

V and J are TRBV21-1 and TRBJ1-5; the table's D call of TRBD1 was not tested on the DNA. TRBV21-1 constitutes a pseudogene. This CDR3 spans 14 amino acids. CDR3 sequence (DNA): TGTGCCAGCAGCATTCGGGGGGAGAGTGGACCCCAGCATTTT. Its protein is CASSIRGESGPQHF.

This clonotype came up a few times. The rearrangement joins TRBV21-1 to TRBJ1-2; the table gives TRBD1 as D, unverified against the DNA. TRBV21-1 is a recognized pseudogene. The CDR3 contains 14 residues. The DNA of the CDR3 is TGTGCCAGCAGCAACCCCCCCAGCTTCTATGGCTACACCTTC. It is translated as CASSNPPSFYGYTF.

This clonotype came up many times. The chain combines TRBV4-1 with TRBJ2-7; 13 bases agree with TRBD2. The CDR3 is made up of 19 amino acids. Germline CDR1 reads MGHRA; CDR2 reads YSYEKL. Trimming removed 1 base from V and 4 bases from J; junction bases left unmatched: 13. The CDR3 region is CASSQAWGRGLAGVYEQYF. CDR3 nucleotide sequence: TGCGCCAGCAGCCAAGCGTGGGGGCGCGGACTAGCGGGAGTGTACGAGCAGTACTTC.

This clonotype was seen many times. The rearrangement joins TRBV7-9 to TRBJ1-1; weak D call: TRBD1 (6 bases). CDR3 length: 13 amino acids. Germline values: CDR1 SEHNR, CDR2 FQNEAQ (reference sequence). Trimming stripped 2 bases from V and 6 bases from J, with 10 bases between. CDR3 residues: CASSLMGAAEAFF. DNA for the CDR3: TGTGCCAGCAGCTTAATGGGGGCGGCTGAAGCTTTCTTT.

A note on this clonotype: A junction end diverges from the germline sequence, so it may reflect a read error. In nucleotides, the CDR3 is TGCGGTGCTAGAGATATAGGACTAGCATCAGATGCGCAGTATTTT. Protein sequence: CGARDIGLASDAQYF. The rearrangement uses TRBV20-1 and TRBJ2-3, with 8 positions matching TRBD2. The CDR3 length is 15 residues. CDR1 DFQATT and CDR2 SNEGSKA come from the germline V gene (reference sequence).

This clonotype was detected ten times or more. This rearrangement joins TRBV7-9 to TRBJ1-1, with D unresolved. The V end was cut by 5 bases, the J end by 3 bases, with 13 bases between. The CDR3 spans 14 residues. Germline loops: CDR1 SEHNR, CDR2 FQNEAQ (reference sequence). The DNA of the CDR3 is TGTGCCAGCAGCGCCAGAGTCGGATACACTGAAGCTTTCTTT. It yields the protein CASSARVGYTEAFF.

This clonotype was counted once. Possible read error: a much larger clone is one base away. V is TRBV28 and J is TRBJ1-2, with 7 bases lining up with TRBD1. This CDR3 is built from 15 residues. CDR1 is MDHEN, CDR2 SYDVKM, per germline. Trimming took 1 base from V and 7 from J; bases not matched to a gene: 9. In DNA form, the CDR3 reads TGTGCCAGCAGTTTATCAGGGACAGAGGGCGCTGGCTACACCTTC. Amino acid sequence: CASSLSGTEGAGYTF.

This clonotype was detected ten times or more. A junction end diverges from the germline sequence, so it may reflect a read error. J is TRBJ2-1 and V is TRBV5-4; 7 bases line up with TRBD1. CDR3 size: 12 residues. Germline V CDR1 and CDR2: SGHNT, YYREEE (reference sequence). CDR3 residues: CAGSRDSNEQLF. In DNA, the CDR3 is TGTGCCGGCAGCCGGGACAGCAATGAGCAGCTCTTC. Supplemented by reference TRBV5-4 and TRBJ2-1, the full variable domain reads ETGVTQSPTHLIKTRGQQVTLRCSSQSGHNTVSWYQQALGQGPQFIFQYYREEENGRGNFPPRFSGLQFPNYSSELNVNALELDDSALYLCAGSRDSNEQLFGPGTRLTVL.

This clonotype was seen ten or more times. An end of the junction does not agree with germline; a read error may underlie this. CDR3 sequence (DNA): TGTGCCTGCAGGCAGTTGAACACTGAAGCTTTCTTT. Encoded protein: CACRQLNTEAFF. J is TRBJ1-1 and V is TRBV6-5; D gene ambiguous. CDR1 is MNHEY and CDR2 is SVGAGI in the germline V gene. There are 12 residues in the CDR3.

With regard to this clonotype: This may be a read error, as it is one base from a much larger clone. The chain combines TRBV15 with TRBJ2-5; D perhaps matches TRBD2 (5 bases). Germline V gene data show CDR1 as LNHNV and CDR2 as YYDKDF (reference sequence). The CDR3 length is 15 residues. The CDR3 loop is CATSRDPSRQETQDF. In DNA, the CDR3 is TGTGCCACCAGCAGAGATCCTAGCAGACAAGAGACCCAGGACTTC.

Concerning this clonotype itself: A much larger clone lies one base from this, so it may be a read error. The V call is TRBV14, the J call TRBJ2-5; D unresolved. This CDR3 comprises 15 residues. Germline-derived CDR1 and CDR2 are SGHDN and FVKESK. Here the CDR3 reads CASSQDSGHGEAQYF. CDR3 DNA: TGTGCCAGCAGCCAAGATTCCGGTCACGGAGAGGCCCAGTACTTC.